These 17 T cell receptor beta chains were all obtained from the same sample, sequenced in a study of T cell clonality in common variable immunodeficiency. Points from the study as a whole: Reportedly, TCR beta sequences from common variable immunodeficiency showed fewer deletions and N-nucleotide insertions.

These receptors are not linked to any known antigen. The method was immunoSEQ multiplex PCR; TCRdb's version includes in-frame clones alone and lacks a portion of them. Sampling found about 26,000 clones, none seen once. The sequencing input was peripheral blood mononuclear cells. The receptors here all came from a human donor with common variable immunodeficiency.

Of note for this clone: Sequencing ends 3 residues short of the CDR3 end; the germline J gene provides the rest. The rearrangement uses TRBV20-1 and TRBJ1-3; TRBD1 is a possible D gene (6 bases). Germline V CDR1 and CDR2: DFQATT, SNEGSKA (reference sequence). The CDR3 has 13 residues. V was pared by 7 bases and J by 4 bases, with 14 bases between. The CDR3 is CSVLLGAGNTIYF. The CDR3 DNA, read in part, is TGCAGTGTTTTGTTGGGGGCCGGAAACACC.

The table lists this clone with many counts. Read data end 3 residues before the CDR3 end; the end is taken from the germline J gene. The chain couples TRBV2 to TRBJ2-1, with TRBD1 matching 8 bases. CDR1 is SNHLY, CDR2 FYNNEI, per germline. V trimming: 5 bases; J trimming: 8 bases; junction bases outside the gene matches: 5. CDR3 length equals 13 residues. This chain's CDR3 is CASSWGQDDEQFF. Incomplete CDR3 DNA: TGTGCCAGCAGTTGGGGACAGGACGATGAG. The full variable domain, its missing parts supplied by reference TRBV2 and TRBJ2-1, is EPEVTQTPSHQVTQMGQEVILRCVPISNHLYFYWYRQILGQKVEFLVSFYNNEISEKSEIFDDQFSVERPDGSNFTLKIRSTKLEDSAMYFCASSWGQDDEQFFGPGTRLTVL.

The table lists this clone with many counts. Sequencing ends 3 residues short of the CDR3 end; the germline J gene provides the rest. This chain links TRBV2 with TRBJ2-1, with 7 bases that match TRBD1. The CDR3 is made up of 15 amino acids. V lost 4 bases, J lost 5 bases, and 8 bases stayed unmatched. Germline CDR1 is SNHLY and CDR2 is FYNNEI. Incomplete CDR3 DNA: TGTGCCAGCAGTGTTACAGCCCAGGGGGACAATGAG. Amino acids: CASSVTAQGDNE. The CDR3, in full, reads CASSVTAQGDNEQFF.

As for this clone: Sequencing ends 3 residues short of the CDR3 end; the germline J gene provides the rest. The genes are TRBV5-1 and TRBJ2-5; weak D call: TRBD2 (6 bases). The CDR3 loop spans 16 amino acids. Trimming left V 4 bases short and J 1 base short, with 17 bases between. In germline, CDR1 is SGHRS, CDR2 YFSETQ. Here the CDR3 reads CASSQLRVAAQETQYF. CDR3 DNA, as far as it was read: TGCGCCAGCAGCCAGCTGAGGGTAGCGGCCCAAGAGACC.

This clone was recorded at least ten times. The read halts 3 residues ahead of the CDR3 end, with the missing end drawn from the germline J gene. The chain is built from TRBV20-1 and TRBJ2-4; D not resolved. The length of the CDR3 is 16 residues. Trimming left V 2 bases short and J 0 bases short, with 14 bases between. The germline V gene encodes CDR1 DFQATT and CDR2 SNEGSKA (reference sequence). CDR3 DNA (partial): TGCAGTGCTAGAAAAGGGTCATCACTAGCCAAAAACATT. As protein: CSARKGSSLAKNI. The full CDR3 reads CSARKGSSLAKNIQYF.

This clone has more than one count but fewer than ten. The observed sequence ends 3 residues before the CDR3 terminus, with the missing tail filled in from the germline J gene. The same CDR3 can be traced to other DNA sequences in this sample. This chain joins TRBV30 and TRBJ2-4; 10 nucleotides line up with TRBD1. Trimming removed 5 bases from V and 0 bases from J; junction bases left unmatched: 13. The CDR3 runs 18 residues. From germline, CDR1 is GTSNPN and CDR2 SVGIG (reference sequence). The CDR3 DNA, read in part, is TGTGCCTGGGGAAAGGACAGGGGGTTTCCCTTAGCCAAAAACATT. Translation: CAWGKDRGFPLAKNI. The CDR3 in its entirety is CAWGKDRGFPLAKNIQYF.

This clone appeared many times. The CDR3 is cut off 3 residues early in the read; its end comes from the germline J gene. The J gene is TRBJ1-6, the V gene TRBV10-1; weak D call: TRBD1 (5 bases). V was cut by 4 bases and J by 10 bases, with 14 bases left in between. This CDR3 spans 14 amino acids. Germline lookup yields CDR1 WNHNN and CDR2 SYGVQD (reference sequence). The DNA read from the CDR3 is TGCGCCAGCAGTGTTTCCAGGGTCGGATCACCC. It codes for CASSVSRVGSP. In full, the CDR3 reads CASSVSRVGSPLHF.

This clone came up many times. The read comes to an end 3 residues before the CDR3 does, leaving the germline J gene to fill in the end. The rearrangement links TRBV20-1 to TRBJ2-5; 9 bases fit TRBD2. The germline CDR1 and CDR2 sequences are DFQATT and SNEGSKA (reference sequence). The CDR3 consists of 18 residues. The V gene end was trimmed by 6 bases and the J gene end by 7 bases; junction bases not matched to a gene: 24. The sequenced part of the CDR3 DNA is TGCAGTGCGCCTCCTCTGTGGTCTAGCGGGACCCAGATCGGGACC. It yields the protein CSAPPLWSSGTQIGT. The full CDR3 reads CSAPPLWSSGTQIGTQYF.

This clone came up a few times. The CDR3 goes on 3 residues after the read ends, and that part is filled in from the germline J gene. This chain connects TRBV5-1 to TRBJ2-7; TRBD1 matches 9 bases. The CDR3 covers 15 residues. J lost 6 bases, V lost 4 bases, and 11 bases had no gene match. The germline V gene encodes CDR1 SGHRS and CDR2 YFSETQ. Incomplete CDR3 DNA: TGCGCCAGCAGCGCGGGCTCGACAGGGGGTGGCGAG. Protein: CASSAGSTGGGE. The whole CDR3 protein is CASSAGSTGGGEQYF.

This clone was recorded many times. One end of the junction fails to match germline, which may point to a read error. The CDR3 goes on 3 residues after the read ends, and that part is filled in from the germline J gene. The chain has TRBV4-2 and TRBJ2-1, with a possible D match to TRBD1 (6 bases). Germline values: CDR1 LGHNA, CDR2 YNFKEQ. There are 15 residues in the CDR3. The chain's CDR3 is CASSQSGAGYNEQFF. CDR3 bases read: TGCGCCAGCAGCCAATCAGGGGCGGGTTACAATGAG.

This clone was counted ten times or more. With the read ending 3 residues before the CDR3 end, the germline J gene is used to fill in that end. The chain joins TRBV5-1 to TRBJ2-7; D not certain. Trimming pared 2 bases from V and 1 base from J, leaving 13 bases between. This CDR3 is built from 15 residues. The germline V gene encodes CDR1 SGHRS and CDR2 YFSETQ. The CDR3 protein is CASSFSGSTSYEQYF. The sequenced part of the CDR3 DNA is TGCGCCAGCAGCTTTTCTGGTTCAACTTCCTACGAG.

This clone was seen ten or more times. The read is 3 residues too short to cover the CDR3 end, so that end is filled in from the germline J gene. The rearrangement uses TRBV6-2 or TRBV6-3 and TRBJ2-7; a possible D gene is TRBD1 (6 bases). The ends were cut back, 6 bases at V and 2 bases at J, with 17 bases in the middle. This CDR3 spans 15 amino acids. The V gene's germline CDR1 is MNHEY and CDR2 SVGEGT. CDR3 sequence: CASSTPVQGTYEQYF. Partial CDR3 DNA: TGTGCCAGCAGCACACCCGTACAGGGCACCTACGAG.

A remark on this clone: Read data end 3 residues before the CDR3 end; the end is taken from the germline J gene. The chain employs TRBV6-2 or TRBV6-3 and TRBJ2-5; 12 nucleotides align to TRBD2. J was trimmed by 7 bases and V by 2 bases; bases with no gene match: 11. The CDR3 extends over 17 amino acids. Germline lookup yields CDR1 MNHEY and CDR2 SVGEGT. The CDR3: CASSYRLAGVGGGTQYF. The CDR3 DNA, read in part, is TGTGCCAGCAGTTACCGACTAGCGGGAGTAGGTGGGGGGACC.

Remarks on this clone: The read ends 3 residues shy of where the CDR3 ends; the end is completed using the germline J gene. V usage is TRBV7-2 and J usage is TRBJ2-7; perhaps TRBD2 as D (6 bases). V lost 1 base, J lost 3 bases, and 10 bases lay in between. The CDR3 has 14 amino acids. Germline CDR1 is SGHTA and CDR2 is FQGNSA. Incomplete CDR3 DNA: TGTGCCAGCAGCTTAGGCAGAGCGGGCTACGAG. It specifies CASSLGRAGYE. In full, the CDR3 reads CASSLGRAGYEQYF.

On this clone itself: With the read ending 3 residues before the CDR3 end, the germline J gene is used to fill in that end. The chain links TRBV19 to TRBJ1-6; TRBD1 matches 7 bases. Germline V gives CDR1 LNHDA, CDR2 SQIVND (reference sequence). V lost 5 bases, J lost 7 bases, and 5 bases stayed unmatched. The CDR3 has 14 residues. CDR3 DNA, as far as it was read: TGTGCCAGTAGTTGGGGGACAGAGAATTCACCC. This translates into CASSWGTENSP. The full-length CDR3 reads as CASSWGTENSPLHF.

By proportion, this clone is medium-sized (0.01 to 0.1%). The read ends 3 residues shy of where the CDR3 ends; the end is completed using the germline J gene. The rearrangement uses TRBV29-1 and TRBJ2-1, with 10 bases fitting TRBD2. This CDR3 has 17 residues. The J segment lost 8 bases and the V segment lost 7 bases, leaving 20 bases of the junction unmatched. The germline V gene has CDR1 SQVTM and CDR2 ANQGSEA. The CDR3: CSATISGLAGVRYEQFF. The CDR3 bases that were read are TGCAGCGCAACCATATCGGGGCTAGCGGGAGTAAGGTATGAG.

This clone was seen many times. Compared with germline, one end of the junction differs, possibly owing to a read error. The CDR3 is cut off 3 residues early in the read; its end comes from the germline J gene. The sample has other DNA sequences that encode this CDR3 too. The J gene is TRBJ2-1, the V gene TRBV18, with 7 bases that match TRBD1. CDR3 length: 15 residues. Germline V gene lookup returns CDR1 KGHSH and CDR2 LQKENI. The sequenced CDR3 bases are TGTGCTAGCTCATCGGACAGGCCCCCCTACAATGAG. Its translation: CASSSDRPPYNE. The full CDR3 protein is CASSSDRPPYNEQFF.